This T cell receptor beta chain was identified during a study of metastatic and nonmetastatic thyroid tumors. About the research overall: Peripheral blood and tumor or nodule samples from malignant and benign thyroid patients were compared.

The CDR3 length is 16 residues. Trimming at V came to 11 bases and at J to 9 bases, leaving 17 bases not matched to a gene. Germline lookup yields CDR1 MNHNS and CDR2 SASEGT. Whole-study findings and limits: Benign nodules reportedly had significantly lower TCR beta diversity than malignant thyroid tumors in blood and tumor.

Before thyroid surgery, none of the patients had received any treatment. This clone ranks as medium-sized. Its specificity is not known. TCRdb re-analyzed the PCR reads through MiXCR. Seen here are some 40,000 clones, approximately 13% observed once, and the top ten hold more than 8%. The sample was blood. The sequence derives from a female donor with papillary thyroid cancer or a benign thyroid nodule (not recorded which). Some clones in this sample may be carry-over from other donors' samples. This chain uses TRBV6-1 with TRBJ2-3; 13 nucleotides agree with TRBD2. Written as DNA, the CDR3 is TGTGCCGTCCGTCCGGGACTAGCGGGAAAGGTTGACACGCAGTATTTT. Encoded protein: CAVRPGLAGKVDTQYF.